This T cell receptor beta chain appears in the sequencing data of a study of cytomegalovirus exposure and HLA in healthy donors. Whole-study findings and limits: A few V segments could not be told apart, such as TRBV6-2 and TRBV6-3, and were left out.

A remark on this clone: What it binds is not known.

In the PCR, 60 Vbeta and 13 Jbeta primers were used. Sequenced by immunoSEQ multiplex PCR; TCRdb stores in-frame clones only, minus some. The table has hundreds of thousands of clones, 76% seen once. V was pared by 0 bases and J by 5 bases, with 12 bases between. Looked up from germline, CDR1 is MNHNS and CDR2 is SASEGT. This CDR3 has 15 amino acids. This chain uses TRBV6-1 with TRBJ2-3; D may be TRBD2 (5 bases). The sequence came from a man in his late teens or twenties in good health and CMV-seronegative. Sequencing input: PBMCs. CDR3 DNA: TGTGCCAGCAGTGAAGCATTAGCGAGGGTAGATACGCAGTATTTT. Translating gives CASSEALARVDTQYF.